This TCR beta chain was obtained from a study of cytomegalovirus exposure and HLA in healthy donors. Whole-study findings and limits: About 180 TCR beta chains were listed as cytomegalovirus-associated.

With regard to this clone: The antigen remains undetermined.

PCR used 60 Vbeta primers and 13 Jbeta primers. Sequencing used immunoSEQ multiplex PCR; TCRdb keeps in-frame clones, though not all of them. The sample lists tens of thousands of clones, less than 80% occurring once. This CDR3 has 14 residues. The ends were cut back, 6 bases at V and 2 bases at J, with 15 bases in the middle. CDR1 SGHRS and CDR2 YFSETQ come from the germline V gene. This rearrangement joins TRBV5-1 to TRBJ2-7; a possible D gene is TRBD2 (6 bases). The source of this sequence is a male donor in good health and CMV-seronegative. Sequences were obtained from PBMCs. CDR3 residues: CASIKAPGAYEQYF. DNA of the CDR3: TGCGCCAGCATCAAAGCCCCGGGAGCCTACGAGCAGTACTTC.